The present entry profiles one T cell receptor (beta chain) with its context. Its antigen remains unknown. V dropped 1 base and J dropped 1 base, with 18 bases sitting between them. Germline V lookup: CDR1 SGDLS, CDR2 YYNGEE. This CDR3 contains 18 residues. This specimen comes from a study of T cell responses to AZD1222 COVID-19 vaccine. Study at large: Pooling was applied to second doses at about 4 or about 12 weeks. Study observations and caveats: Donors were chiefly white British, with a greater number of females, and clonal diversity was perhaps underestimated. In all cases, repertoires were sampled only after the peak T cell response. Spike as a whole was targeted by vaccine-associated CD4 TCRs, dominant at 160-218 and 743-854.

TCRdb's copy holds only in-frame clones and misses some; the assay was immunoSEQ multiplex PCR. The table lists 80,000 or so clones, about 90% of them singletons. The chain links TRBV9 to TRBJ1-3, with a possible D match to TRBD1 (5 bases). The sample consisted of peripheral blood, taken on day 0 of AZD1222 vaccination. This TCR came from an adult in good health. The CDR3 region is CASSVSGLRRGSGNTIYF. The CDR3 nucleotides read TGTGCCAGCAGCGTAAGTGGCTTGAGGAGGGGATCTGGAAACACCATATATTTT.